Listed below are T cell receptor beta chains from one sample, sequenced in a study of blood T cell repertoires in COVID-19. Clones were sequenced by immunoSEQ multiplex PCR, and TCRdb holds only the in-frame ones, with some missing. The sample has 130,000 to 150,000 clones; 80% to 90% are singletons. The sequenced material came from peripheral blood. These receptors were taken from a woman aged 45 to 65 with acute or convalescent COVID-19. Each CDR3 is given with its conserved first and last residue. D genes are given only for firm matches. The size entry is marked missing in some rows and otherwise reads once, few, many or a size class.

D: TRBD1
size: NA
V: TRBV9
J: TRBJ2-5
CDR3: CASSATGGLQETQYF
DNA: TGTGCCAGCAGCGCCACAGGGGGCCTGCAAGAGACCCAGTACTTC

D: TRBD1
size: once
V: TRBV18
J: TRBJ1-5
CDR3: CASSPRQGPSGQPQHF
DNA: TGTGCCAGCTCCCCTAGACAGGGACCGTCGGGTCAGCCCCAGCATTTT

D: NA
size: many
V: TRBV27
J: TRBJ1-4
CDR3: CASSQRATNEKLFF
DNA: TGTGCCAGCAGTCAGCGTGCAACTAATGAAAAACTGTTTTTT

D: TRBD2
size: NA
V: TRBV18
J: TRBJ2-7
CDR3: CASSPGTSGRASNEQYF
DNA: TGTGCCAGCTCACCAGGGACTAGCGGGAGGGCTTCGAACGAGCAGTACTTC

D: NA
size: NA
V: TRBV7-9
J: TRBJ1-5
CDR3: CASSLDPGQPQHF
DNA: TGTGCCAGCAGCTTAGATCCCGGGCAGCCCCAGCATTTT

D: NA
size: NA
V: TRBV9
J: TRBJ1-2
CDR3: CASSSGTLSF
DNA: TGTGCCAGCAGCTCCGGGACACTCTCTTTC

D: NA
size: once
V: TRBV9
J: TRBJ2-3
CDR3: CASSPPWGIGSTDTQYF
DNA: TGTGCCAGCAGCCCCCCGTGGGGCATTGGGAGCACAGATACGCAGTATTTT

D: NA
size: NA
V: TRBV7-2
J: TRBJ1-1
CDR3: CASSQEGTLAEAFF
DNA: TGTGCCAGCAGCCAAGAGGGAACATTGGCTGAAGCTTTCTTT

D: TRBD1
size: NA
V: TRBV25-1
J: TRBJ2-2
CDR3: CASSESTGGTGELFF
DNA: TGTGCCAGCAGTGAATCGACAGGGGGCACCGGGGAGCTGTTTTTT

D: TRBD1
size: NA
V: TRBV27
J: TRBJ2-7
CDR3: CASSARPGTVPYEQYF
DNA: TGTGCCAGCAGTGCTCGACCCGGGACAGTTCCCTACGAGCAGTACTTC

D: NA
size: NA
V: TRBV10-3
J: TRBJ1-1
CDR3: CAISGSQTRMNTEAFF
DNA: TGTGCCATCAGTGGAAGCCAGACACGCATGAACACTGAAGCTTTCTTT

D: TRBD1
size: NA
V: TRBV18
J: TRBJ2-1
CDR3: CASSTGTGDYNEQFF
DNA: TGTGCCAGCTCAACCGGGACAGGAGACTACAATGAGCAGTTCTTC

D: TRBD2
size: NA
V: TRBV29-1
J: TRBJ2-3
CDR3: CSGLAGETDTQYF
DNA: TGCAGCGGACTAGCGGGAGAGACAGATACGCAGTATTTT

D: NA
size: NA
V: TRBV12-3/TRBV12-4
J: TRBJ1-4
CDR3: CASSLVQGRLFF
DNA: TGTGCCAGCAGTTTAGTTCAGGGGCGACTGTTTTTT

D: NA
size: NA
V: TRBV10-1
J: TRBJ1-1
CDR3: CASSDSNRNTEAFF
DNA: TGCGCCAGCAGTGATAGTAACCGGAACACTGAAGCTTTCTTT

D: NA
size: NA
V: TRBV5-1
J: TRBJ2-3
CDR3: CASRDWGQGTDTQYF
DNA: TGCGCCAGCAGAGATTGGGGCCAGGGCACAGATACGCAGTATTTT

D: NA
size: once
V: TRBV6-2/TRBV6-3
J: TRBJ2-5
CDR3: CASSYQGTQYF
DNA: TGTGCCAGCAGTTACCAGGGGACCCAGTACTTC

D: TRBD1
size: NA
V: TRBV27
J: TRBJ2-6
CDR3: CASSSDRAPGANVLTF
DNA: TGTGCCAGCAGTTCCGACAGGGCCCCTGGGGCCAACGTCCTGACTTTC

D: NA
size: NA
V: TRBV10-3
J: TRBJ1-1
CDR3: CAISESGAVNTEAFF
DNA: TGTGCCATCAGTGAGTCGGGGGCAGTGAACACTGAAGCTTTCTTT

D: TRBD1
size: NA
V: TRBV7-8
J: TRBJ2-5
CDR3: CASTEGVTGEYQETQYF
DNA: TGTGCCAGCACCGAGGGGGTTACAGGGGAATATCAAGAGACCCAGTACTTC

D: NA
size: NA
V: TRBV30
J: TRBJ1-2
CDR3: CAWTIGIGYTF
DNA: TGTGCCTGGACTATCGGGATTGGCTACACCTTC

D: NA
size: NA
V: TRBV24-1
J: TRBJ2-2
CDR3: CATSDPGGSDTGELFF
DNA: TGTGCCACCAGTGATCCGGGGGGCTCTGACACCGGGGAGCTGTTTTTT

D: TRBD1
size: NA
V: TRBV11-3
J: TRBJ1-4
CDR3: CASSLTGGPRFEKLFF
DNA: TGTGCCAGCAGCCTGACAGGGGGTCCCAGATTTGAAAAACTGTTTTTT

D: TRBD1
size: NA
V: TRBV2
J: TRBJ1-5
CDR3: CASSWTGSNQPQHF
DNA: TGTGCCAGCAGTTGGACAGGTAGCAATCAGCCCCAGCATTTT

D: NA
size: NA
V: TRBV5-1
J: TRBJ2-3
CDR3: CASSLVGRGRTDTQYF
DNA: TGCGCCAGCAGCTTGGTAGGTAGGGGCCGCACAGATACGCAGTATTTT

D: TRBD1
size: few
V: TRBV24-1
J: TRBJ1-2
CDR3: CATSDSGQGDYGYTF
DNA: TGTGCCACCAGTGATTCGGGACAGGGGGACTATGGCTACACCTTC

D: TRBD1
size: few
V: TRBV11-2
J: TRBJ2-7
CDR3: CASSLAGTGGRPWEQYF
DNA: TGTGCCAGCAGCTTAGCGGGGACAGGGGGGAGGCCTTGGGAGCAGTACTTC

D: NA
size: NA
V: TRBV19
J: TRBJ1-2
CDR3: CASSAPGLNNYGYTF
DNA: TGTGCCAGTAGTGCGCCGGGACTGAATAACTATGGCTACACCTTC

D: NA
size: NA
V: TRBV7-3
J: TRBJ2-1
CDR3: CASSQGGDIYNEQFF
DNA: TGTGCCAGCAGCCAGGGTGGGGACATCTACAATGAGCAGTTCTTC

D: TRBD2
size: NA
V: TRBV19
J: TRBJ2-1
CDR3: CASSMGLAGGPTYNEQFF
DNA: TGTGCCAGTAGTATGGGACTAGCGGGAGGGCCTACCTACAATGAGCAGTTCTTC

D: NA
size: NA
V: TRBV19
J: TRBJ1-6
CDR3: CASSIPGDSPLHF
DNA: TGTGCCAGTAGTATCCCGGGGGATTCACCCCTCCACTTT

D: NA
size: NA
V: TRBV6-5
J: TRBJ2-5
CDR3: CASGPGDGQETQYF
DNA: TGTGCCAGCGGCCCAGGGGACGGCCAAGAGACCCAGTACTTC

D: TRBD1
size: NA
V: TRBV7-9
J: TRBJ2-6
CDR3: CASSYGQGSYSGANVLTF
DNA: TGTGCCAGCAGTTACGGACAGGGCAGCTACTCTGGGGCCAACGTCCTGACTTTC

D: TRBD1
size: NA
V: TRBV12-3/TRBV12-4
J: TRBJ1-2
CDR3: CASSWDRNYGYTF
DNA: TGTGCCAGCAGTTGGGACAGAAACTATGGCTACACCTTC

D: NA
size: NA
V: TRBV27
J: TRBJ2-7
CDR3: CASSPLQGTRYEQYF
DNA: TGTGCCAGCAGTCCCCTCCAGGGTACTCGGTACGAGCAGTACTTC

D: NA
size: NA
V: TRBV18
J: TRBJ1-4
CDR3: CASSTDRSPNEKLFF
DNA: TGTGCCAGCTCAACTGACAGGAGCCCAAATGAAAAACTGTTTTTT

D: NA
size: few
V: TRBV19
J: TRBJ2-1
CDR3: CASRFLSTYNEQFF
DNA: TGTGCCAGTAGGTTCTTGTCTACCTACAATGAGCAGTTCTTC

D: NA
size: NA
V: TRBV7-8
J: TRBJ1-1
CDR3: CASSLSLNTEAFF
DNA: TGTGCCAGCAGCTTATCTCTGAACACTGAAGCTTTCTTT

D: TRBD1
size: NA
V: TRBV4-1
J: TRBJ2-3
CDR3: CASSFRQGPDTQYF
DNA: TGCGCCAGCAGCTTCCGACAGGGACCAGATACGCAGTATTTT

D: TRBD2
size: once
V: TRBV19
J: TRBJ2-7
CDR3: CASSILAGGWEQYF
DNA: TGTGCCAGTAGTATTTTAGCGGGAGGATGGGAGCAGTACTTC

D: NA
size: NA
V: TRBV5-4
J: TRBJ1-1
CDR3: CASSHGPSTSNTEAFF
DNA: TGTGCCAGCAGCCATGGGCCCTCCACTTCGAACACTGAAGCTTTCTTT

D: NA
size: NA
V: TRBV6-5
J: TRBJ1-2
CDR3: CASGRGGEGYGYTF
DNA: TGTGCCAGCGGCCGGGGAGGCGAGGGTTATGGCTACACCTTC

D: TRBD2
size: NA
V: TRBV6-5
J: TRBJ2-7
CDR3: CASALSSGRIYEQYF
DNA: TGTGCCAGCGCCCTTTCTAGCGGGAGAATCTACGAGCAGTACTTC

D: NA
size: NA
V: TRBV27
J: TRBJ2-5
CDR3: CASGQIQETQYF
DNA: TGTGCCAGTGGACAAATACAAGAGACCCAGTACTTC

D: NA
size: NA
V: TRBV27
J: TRBJ1-2
CDR3: CASSLSNSLYGYTF
DNA: TGTGCCAGCAGTTTATCTAACAGCCTCTATGGCTACACCTTC

D: NA
size: few
V: TRBV7-2
J: TRBJ1-2
CDR3: CASSGGVNYGYTF
DNA: TGTGCCAGCAGCGGGGGGGTCAACTATGGCTACACCTTC

D: NA
size: NA
V: TRBV12-3/TRBV12-4
J: TRBJ1-1
CDR3: CASSPSRRAEAFF
DNA: TGTGCCAGCAGCCCCAGCAGGAGGGCTGAAGCTTTCTTT

D: TRBD1
size: NA
V: TRBV27
J: TRBJ1-6
CDR3: CASKDRGGSPLHF
DNA: TGTGCCAGTAAGGACAGGGGAGGATCACCCCTCCACTTT

D: NA
size: once
V: TRBV18
J: TRBJ1-1
CDR3: CASSPGTLGVLTEAFF
DNA: TGTGCCAGCTCACCAGGGACTCTTGGGGTTTTGACTGAAGCTTTCTTT

D: TRBD2
size: NA
V: TRBV2
J: TRBJ2-3
CDR3: CASAAGVIDTQYF
DNA: TGTGCCAGCGCCGCGGGGGTTATAGATACGCAGTATTTT

D: NA
size: NA
V: TRBV9
J: TRBJ1-6
CDR3: CASSVGGENSPLHF
DNA: TGTGCCAGCAGCGTAGGTGGAGAAAATTCACCCCTCCACTTT

D: TRBD1
size: NA
V: TRBV28
J: TRBJ1-1
CDR3: CATTGGTEAFF
DNA: TGTGCCACCACAGGGGGCACTGAAGCTTTCTTT